The source of this T cell receptor beta chain is a study of shared clonotypes between healthy human individuals. Regarding the study as a whole: Having only a few donors restricted how much genetic and exposure-history diversity was captured. Investigators expected sequencing depth to affect clonotype sharing among donors.

Evenly divided among several immunoSEQ plates was the genomic DNA of each subset. TCRdb's table, derived via immunoSEQ multiplex PCR, lists solely in-frame clones and lacks some. The sample shows about 460,000 clones, about 74% of them seen only once. Deletions cut 0 bases from V and 0 bases from J, with 9 bases between. CDR1 and CDR2 from the germline V gene are LGHNA and YNFKEQ. The CDR3 length is 16 residues. Comments on this clone: Its specificity is unknown.

J is TRBJ2-1 and V is TRBV4-2; D is unclear. This receptor was taken from a woman between 40 and 55 years old in good health. Some clones in this sample may be carry-over from other donors' samples. The sequenced sample was PBMCs. CDR3 protein: CASSQERPDSYNEQFF. The CDR3 coding sequence is TGTGCCAGCAGCCAAGAACGGCCCGACTCCTACAATGAGCAGTTCTTC.